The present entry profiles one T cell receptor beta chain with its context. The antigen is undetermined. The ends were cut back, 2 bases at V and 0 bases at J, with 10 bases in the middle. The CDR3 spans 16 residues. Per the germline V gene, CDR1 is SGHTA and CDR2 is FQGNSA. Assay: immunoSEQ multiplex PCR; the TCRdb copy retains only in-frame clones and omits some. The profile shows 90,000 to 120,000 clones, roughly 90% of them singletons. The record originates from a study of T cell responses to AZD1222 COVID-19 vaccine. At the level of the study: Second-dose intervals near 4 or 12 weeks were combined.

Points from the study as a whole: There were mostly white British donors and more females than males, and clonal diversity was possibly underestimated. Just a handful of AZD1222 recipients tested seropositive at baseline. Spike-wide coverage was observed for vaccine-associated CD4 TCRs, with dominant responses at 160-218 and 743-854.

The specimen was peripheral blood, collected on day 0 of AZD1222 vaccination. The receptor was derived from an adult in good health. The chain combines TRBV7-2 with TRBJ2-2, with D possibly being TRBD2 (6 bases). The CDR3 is CASSLRGGTNTGELFF. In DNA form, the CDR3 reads TGTGCCAGCAGCTTACGTGGCGGGACGAACACCGGGGAGCTGTTTTTT.